The present T cell receptor (beta chain) was sequenced within a study of tumor and adjacent non-tumor tissue in lung cancer. The wider study: Patients comprised 12 adenocarcinoma, a couple of squamous cell carcinoma and 1 small cell lung cancer. Each sample yielded 3.5 million to 5 million productive TCRbeta reads on average. Study-wide results and caveats: Tumor tissue had significantly higher TCR diversity than normal lung. In normal lung, the top 100 clones were significantly more dominant than in tumor.

The library came from three nested PCR rounds adapted from ARM-PCR protocols. TCRdb re-derived calls from the multiplex PCR reads in MiXCR, one entry per CDR3 protein. This sample has approximately 76,000 distinct CDR3 sequences, with around 65% found just once. This CDR3 region has 17 residues. Of note for this clonotype: Its antigen is not known. The junction does not match germline at one end; this may be a read error.

No cell sorting was done before RNA was extracted from the tissue. This receptor was taken from a woman in her seventies with non-small cell lung cancer. The V call is TRBV12-3 or TRBV12-4, the J call TRBJ2-1, with D maybe TRBD2 (5 bases). The sequenced material came from lung tumor tissue. The DNA of the CDR3 is TGCGCCGGCACCACCGAGGACTCGCTATACTCCGACAATGAACACTTCTTC. Translation: CAGTTEDSLYSDNEHFF.